This T cell receptor beta chain stems from a study of cytomegalovirus exposure and HLA in healthy donors. The PCR used 60 Vbeta and 13 Jbeta primers. Assay: immunoSEQ multiplex PCR; the TCRdb copy retains only in-frame clones and omits some. Here the sample spans roughly 100,000 clones, roughly a tenth being singletons. In this sample, this clone turned up a few times. The CDR3 totals 14 residues. Trimming took 5 bases from V and 6 from J, leaving 14 bases between them. Per the germline V gene, CDR1 is MDHEN and CDR2 is SYDVKM. V is TRBV28 and J is TRBJ2-1; a possible D gene is TRBD2 (6 bases). This TCR came from a man aged 50 to 60 in good health and CMV-seropositive. The sample was PBMCs. The chain's CDR3 is CASSNGGTGNEQFF. CDR3 DNA sequence: TGTGCCAGCAGTAACGGGGGAACGGGCAATGAGCAGTTCTTC.